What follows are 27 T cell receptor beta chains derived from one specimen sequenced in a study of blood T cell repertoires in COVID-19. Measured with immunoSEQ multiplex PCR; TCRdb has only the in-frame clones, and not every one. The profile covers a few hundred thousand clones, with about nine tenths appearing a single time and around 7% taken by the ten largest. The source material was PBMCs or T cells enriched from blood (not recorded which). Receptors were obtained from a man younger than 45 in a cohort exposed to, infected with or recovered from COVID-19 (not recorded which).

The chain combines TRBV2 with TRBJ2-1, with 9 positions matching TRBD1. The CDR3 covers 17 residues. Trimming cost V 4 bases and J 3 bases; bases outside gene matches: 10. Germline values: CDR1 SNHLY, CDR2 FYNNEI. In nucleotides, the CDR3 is TGTGCCAGCAGTGGCAACAGGGGGCGGAACCTCTACAATGAGCAGTTCTTC. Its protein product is CASSGNRGRNLYNEQFF.

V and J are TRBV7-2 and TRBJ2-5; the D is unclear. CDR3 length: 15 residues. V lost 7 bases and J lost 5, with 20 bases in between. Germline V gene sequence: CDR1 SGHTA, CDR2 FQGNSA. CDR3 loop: CASTLPLVRYETQYF. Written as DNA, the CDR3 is TGTGCCAGCACCCTACCGCTAGTGAGATACGAGACCCAGTACTTC.

CDR3 sequence reads: CASSLGLLGLADYNEQFF. Here the CDR3 DNA reads TGTGCCAGCAGCTTGGGGCTTTTGGGACTGGCGGACTACAATGAGCAGTTCTTC. V and J are TRBV11-2 and TRBJ2-1, with TRBD2 as a possible D gene (6 bases). Looked up from germline, CDR1 is SGHAT and CDR2 is FQNNGV. Trimming shortened V by 3 bases and J by 3 bases, and 21 bases separated the two germline ends. CDR3 length equals 18 residues. The full variable domain, completed using reference TRBV11-2 and TRBJ2-1, is EAGVAQSPRYKIIEKRQSVAFWCNPISGHATLYWYQQILGQGPKLLIQFQNNGVVDDSQLPKDRFSAERLKGVDSTLKIQPAKLEDSAVYLCASSLGLLGLADYNEQFFGPGTRLTVL.

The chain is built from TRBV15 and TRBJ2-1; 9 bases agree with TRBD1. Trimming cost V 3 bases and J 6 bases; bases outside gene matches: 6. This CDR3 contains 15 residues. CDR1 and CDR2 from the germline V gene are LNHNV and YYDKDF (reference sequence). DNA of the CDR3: TGTGCCACCAGCAGGCGGGACAGGGTGTTCAATGAGCAGTTCTTC. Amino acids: CATSRRDRVFNEQFF.

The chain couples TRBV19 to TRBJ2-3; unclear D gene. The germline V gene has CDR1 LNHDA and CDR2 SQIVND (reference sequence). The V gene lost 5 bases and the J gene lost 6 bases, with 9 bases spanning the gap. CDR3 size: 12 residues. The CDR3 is CASSLVQDTQYF. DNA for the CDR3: TGTGCCAGTAGTCTAGTACAGGATACGCAGTATTTT.

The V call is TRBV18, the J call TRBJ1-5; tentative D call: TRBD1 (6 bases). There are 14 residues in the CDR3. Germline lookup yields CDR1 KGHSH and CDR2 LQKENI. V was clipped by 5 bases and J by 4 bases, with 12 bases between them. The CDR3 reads CASSKGGGNQPQHF. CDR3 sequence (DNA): TGTGCCAGCTCAAAGGGAGGGGGTAATCAGCCCCAGCATTTT.

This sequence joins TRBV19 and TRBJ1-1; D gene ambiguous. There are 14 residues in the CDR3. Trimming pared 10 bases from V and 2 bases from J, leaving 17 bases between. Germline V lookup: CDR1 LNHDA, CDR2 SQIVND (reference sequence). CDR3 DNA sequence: TGTGCCACCGTTGGAGGGCAGTACAACACTGAAGCTTTCTTT. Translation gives CATVGGQYNTEAFF.

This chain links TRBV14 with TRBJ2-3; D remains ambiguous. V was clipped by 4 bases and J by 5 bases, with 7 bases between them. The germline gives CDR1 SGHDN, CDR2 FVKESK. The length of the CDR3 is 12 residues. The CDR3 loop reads CASSRRRDTQYF. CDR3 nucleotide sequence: TGTGCCAGCAGCCGGCGGAGAGATACGCAGTATTTT.

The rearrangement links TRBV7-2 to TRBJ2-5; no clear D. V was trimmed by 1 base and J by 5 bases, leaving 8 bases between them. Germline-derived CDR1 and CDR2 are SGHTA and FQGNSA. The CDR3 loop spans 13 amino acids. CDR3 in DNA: TGTGCCAGCAGCTTAGTTTTTCTGGAGACCCAGTACTTC. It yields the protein CASSLVFLETQYF. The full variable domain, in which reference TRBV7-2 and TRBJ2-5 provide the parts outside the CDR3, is GAGVSQSPSNKVTEKGKDVELRCDPISGHTALYWYRQSLGQGLEFLIYFQGNSAPDKSGLPSDRFSAERTGGSVSTLTIQRTQQEDSAVYLCASSLVFLETQYFGPGTRLLVL.

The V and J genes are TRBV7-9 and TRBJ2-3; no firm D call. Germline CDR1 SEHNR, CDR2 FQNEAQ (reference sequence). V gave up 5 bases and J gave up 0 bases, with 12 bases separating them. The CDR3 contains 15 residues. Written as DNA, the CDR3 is TGTGCCAGCAGCCGCCGTGGGCAGAGCACAGATACGCAGTATTTT. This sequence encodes CASSRRGQSTDTQYF.

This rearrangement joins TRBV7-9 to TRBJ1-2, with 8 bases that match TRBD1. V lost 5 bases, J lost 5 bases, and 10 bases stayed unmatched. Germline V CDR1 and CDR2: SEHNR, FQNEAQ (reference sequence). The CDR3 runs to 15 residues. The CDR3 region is CASSPLDRDAYGYTF. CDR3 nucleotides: TGTGCCAGCAGCCCGTTGGACAGGGACGCTTATGGCTACACCTTC.

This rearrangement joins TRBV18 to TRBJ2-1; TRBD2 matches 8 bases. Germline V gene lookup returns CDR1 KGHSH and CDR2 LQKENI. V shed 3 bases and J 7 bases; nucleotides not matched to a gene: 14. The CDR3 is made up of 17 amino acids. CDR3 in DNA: TGTGCCAGCTCACCTTCTTTAGTTAGCGGGAAAAAAAATGAGCAGTTCTTC. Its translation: CASSPSLVSGKKNEQFF.

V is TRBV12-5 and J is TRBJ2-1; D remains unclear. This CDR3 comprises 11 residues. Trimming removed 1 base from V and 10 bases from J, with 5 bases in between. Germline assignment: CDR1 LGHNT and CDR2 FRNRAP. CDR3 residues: CASGLELEQFF. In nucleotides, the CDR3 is TGTGCTAGTGGTTTGGAGCTAGAGCAGTTCTTC.

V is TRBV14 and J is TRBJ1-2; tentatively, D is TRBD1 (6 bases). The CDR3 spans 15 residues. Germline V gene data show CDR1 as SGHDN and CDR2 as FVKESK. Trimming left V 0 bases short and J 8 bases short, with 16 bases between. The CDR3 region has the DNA TGTGCCAGCAGCCAAGATCGCAGGGGAACTAAGGGCTACACCTTC. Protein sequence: CASSQDRRGTKGYTF.

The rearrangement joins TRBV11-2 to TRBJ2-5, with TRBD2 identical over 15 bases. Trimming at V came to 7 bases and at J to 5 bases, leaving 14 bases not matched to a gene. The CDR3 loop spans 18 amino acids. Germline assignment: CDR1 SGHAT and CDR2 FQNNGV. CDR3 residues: CASIPTGLAGGPRETQYF. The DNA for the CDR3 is TGTGCCAGCATTCCGACCGGACTAGCGGGAGGGCCGAGGGAGACCCAGTACTTC.

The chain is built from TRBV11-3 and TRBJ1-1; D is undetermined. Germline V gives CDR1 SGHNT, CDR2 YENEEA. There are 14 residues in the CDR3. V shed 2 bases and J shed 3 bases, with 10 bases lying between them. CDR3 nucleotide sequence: TGTGCCAGCAGCTTAACCGGGAGCCACACTGAAGCTTTCTTT. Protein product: CASSLTGSHTEAFF.

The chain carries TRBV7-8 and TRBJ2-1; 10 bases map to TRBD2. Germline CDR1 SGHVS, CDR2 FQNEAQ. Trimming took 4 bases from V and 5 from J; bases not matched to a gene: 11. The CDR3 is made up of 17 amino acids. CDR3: CASSSQFGLAANNEQFF. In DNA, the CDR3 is TGTGCCAGCAGCTCACAATTCGGACTAGCGGCCAACAATGAGCAGTTCTTC.

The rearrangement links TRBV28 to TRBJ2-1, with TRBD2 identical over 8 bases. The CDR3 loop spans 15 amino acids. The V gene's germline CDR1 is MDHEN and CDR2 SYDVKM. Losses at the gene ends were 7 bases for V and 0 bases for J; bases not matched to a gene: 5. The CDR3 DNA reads TGTGCCAGCATCTCGGGGGGGAGCTCCTACAATGAGCAGTTCTTC. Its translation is CASISGGSSYNEQFF.

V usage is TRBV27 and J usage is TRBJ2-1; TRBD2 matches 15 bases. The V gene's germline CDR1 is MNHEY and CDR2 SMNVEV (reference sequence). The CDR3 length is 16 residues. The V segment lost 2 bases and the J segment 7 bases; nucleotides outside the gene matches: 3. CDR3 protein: CASSLRTSGRGNEQFF. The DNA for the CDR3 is TGTGCCAGCAGTTTAAGGACTAGCGGGAGGGGGAATGAGCAGTTCTTC.

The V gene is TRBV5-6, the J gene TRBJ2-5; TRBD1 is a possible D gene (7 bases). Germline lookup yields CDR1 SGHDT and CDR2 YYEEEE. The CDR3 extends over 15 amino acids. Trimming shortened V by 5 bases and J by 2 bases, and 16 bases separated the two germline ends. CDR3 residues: CASSGGGTAQETQYF. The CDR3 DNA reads TGTGCCAGCAGTGGTGGCGGGACAGCACAAGAGACCCAGTACTTC.

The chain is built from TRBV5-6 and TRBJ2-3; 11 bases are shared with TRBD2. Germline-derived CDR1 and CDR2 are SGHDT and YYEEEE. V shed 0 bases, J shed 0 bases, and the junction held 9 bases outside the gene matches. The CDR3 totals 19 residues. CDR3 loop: CASSLGLAGLLISTDTQYF. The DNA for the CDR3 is TGTGCCAGCAGCTTGGGACTAGCGGGACTGCTTATTAGCACAGATACGCAGTATTTT.

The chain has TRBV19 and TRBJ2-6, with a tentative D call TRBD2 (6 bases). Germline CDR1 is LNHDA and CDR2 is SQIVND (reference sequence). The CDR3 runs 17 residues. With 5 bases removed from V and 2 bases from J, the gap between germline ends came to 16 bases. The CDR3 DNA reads TGTGCCAGTAGTTTCAGGGAGGTCGCGCCTGGGGCCAACGTCCTGACTTTC. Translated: CASSFREVAPGANVLTF.

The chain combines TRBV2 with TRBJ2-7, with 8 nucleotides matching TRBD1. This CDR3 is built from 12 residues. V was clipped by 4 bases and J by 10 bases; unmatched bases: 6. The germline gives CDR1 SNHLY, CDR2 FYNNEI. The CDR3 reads CASSVQGADQYF. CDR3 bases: TGTGCCAGCAGTGTGCAGGGGGCGGACCAGTACTTC.

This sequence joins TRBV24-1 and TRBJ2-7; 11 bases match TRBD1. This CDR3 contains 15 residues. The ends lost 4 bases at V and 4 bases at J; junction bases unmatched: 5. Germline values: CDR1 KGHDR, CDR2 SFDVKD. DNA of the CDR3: TGTGCCACCAGTGACTCGGGACAGGGGGTGTACGAGCAGTACTTC. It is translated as CATSDSGQGVYEQYF.

The CDR3 coding sequence is TGTGCCACCAGTGCGACAGGGAGGCGGACTAGCGGCCACAATGAGCAGTTCTTC. This gives the protein CATSATGRRTSGHNEQFF. The rearrangement uses TRBV24-1 and TRBJ2-1, with 10 bases matching TRBD2. This CDR3 spans 18 amino acids. The V gene end was trimmed by 5 bases and the J gene end by 5 bases; junction bases not matched to a gene: 14. Germline lookup yields CDR1 KGHDR and CDR2 SFDVKD.

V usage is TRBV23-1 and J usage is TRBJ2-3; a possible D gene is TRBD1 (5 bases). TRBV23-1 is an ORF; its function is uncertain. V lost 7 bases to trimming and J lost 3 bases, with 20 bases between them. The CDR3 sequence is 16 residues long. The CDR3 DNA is TGCGCCAGCACCACACCGGACAACCCGCGAACAGATACGCAGTATTTT. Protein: CASTTPDNPRTDTQYF.

CDR3 in DNA: TGTGCCAGCAGAGGACAGGGGGCGCGAGAGACCCAGTACTTC. Translated: CASRGQGARETQYF. The rearrangement joins TRBV6-5 to TRBJ2-5; the match to TRBD1 covers 11 bases. CDR3 length: 14 residues. Germline V gene data show CDR1 as MNHEY and CDR2 as SVGAGI. V lost 6 bases, J lost 4 bases, and 4 bases stayed unmatched.